The next 26 T cell receptor beta chains were all read from a single sample in a study of CD8 T cells in ankylosing spondylitis. Study-wide results and caveats: Blood of patients with ankylosing spondylitis appeared to be characterized by a TCR beta motif of about eight highly homologous variants.

Using its own MiXCR run on the 5' RACE reads, TCRdb lists one record per CDR3 protein. The repertoire holds roughly 670,000 distinct CDR3 sequences, with around 17% as singletons. These receptors are not linked to any known antigen. Sample: blood, either unsorted or a sorted T cell fraction (not recorded which). These TCRs come from a male donor with ankylosing spondylitis.

The chain uses TRBV9 and TRBJ2-5, with TRBD2 identical over 9 bases. Germline values: CDR1 SGDLS, CDR2 YYNGEE. This CDR3 is built from 17 residues. V gave up 2 bases and J gave up 0 bases; unmatched junction bases: 8. The CDR3 coding sequence is TGTGCCAGCAGCGTCGGGCTAGCGGGGACGTACCAAGAGACCCAGTACTTC. Encoded protein: CASSVGLAGTYQETQYF. Full variable domain (rest looked up from reference TRBV9 and TRBJ2-5): DSGVTQTPKHLITATGQRVTLRCSPRSGDLSVYWYQQSLDQGLQFLIQYYNGEERAKGNILERFSAQQFPDLHSELNLSSLELGDSALYFCASSVGLAGTYQETQYFGPGTRLLVL.

This rearrangement joins TRBV11-2 to TRBJ2-1; 7 nucleotides agree with TRBD1. This CDR3 comprises 13 residues. Trimming took 5 bases from V and 7 from J; bases not matched to a gene: 5. Per the germline V gene, CDR1 is SGHAT and CDR2 is FQNNGV. CDR3: CASSLTQGNEQFF. The DNA for the CDR3 is TGTGCCAGCAGCCTGACACAGGGGAATGAGCAGTTCTTC.

The V and J genes are TRBV7-2 and TRBJ1-2; 9 bases are a match to TRBD1. V lost 4 bases, J lost 11 bases, and 8 bases stayed unmatched. Germline-derived CDR1 and CDR2 are SGHTA and FQGNSA. There are 13 residues in the CDR3. Here the CDR3 reads CASSSWTGAEYTF. CDR3 nucleotide sequence: TGTGCCAGCAGCTCCTGGACAGGGGCGGAATACACCTTC.

This rearrangement joins TRBV15 to TRBJ2-3, with D maybe TRBD1 (5 bases). The CDR3 contains 14 residues. Trimming stripped 0 bases from V and 4 bases from J, with 8 bases between. CDR1 is LNHNV and CDR2 is YYDKDF in the germline V gene (reference sequence). In DNA, the CDR3 is TGTGCCACCAGCAGAGAAGGGGCGGCAGATACGCAGTATTTT. Translating it yields CATSREGAADTQYF.

This clonotype was seen more than once but under ten times. This chain joins TRBV10-3 and TRBJ2-2; no firm D call. V was pared by 2 bases and J by 4 bases, with 11 bases between. Germline loops: CDR1 ENHRY, CDR2 SYGVKD. This CDR3 comprises 15 residues. This CDR3 reads CAISEADTPTGELFF. For the CDR3, the DNA is TGTGCCATCAGTGAGGCCGATACTCCCACCGGGGAGCTGTTTTTT.

This clonotype was observed a few times. One junction end disagrees with the germline gene, perhaps due to a read error. The chain uses TRBV12-3 or TRBV12-4 and TRBJ2-7, with TRBD1 matching 8 bases. CDR3 length: 13 amino acids. The CDR3 DNA sequence: TGCTCTTCCGCCAGGGGGCAATTATACGAGCAGTACTTC. Translation gives CSSARGQLYEQYF.

This clonotype has just a few counts. The chain couples TRBV10-3 to TRBJ1-6; 7 positions match TRBD1. V dropped 4 bases and J dropped 6; count of bases not matched to a gene: 9. CDR3 length: 16 amino acids. Germline values: CDR1 ENHRY, CDR2 SYGVKD. In DNA, the CDR3 is TGTGCCATCAGTGGGGCCAAGGGGGCAAGTAATTCACCCCTCCACTTT. Its translation: CAISGAKGASNSPLHF.

This clonotype was observed many times. The CDR3 reads CSVARANTEAFF. For the CDR3, the DNA is TGCAGCGTTGCCAGGGCGAACACTGAAGCTTTCTTT. The chain employs TRBV29-1 and TRBJ1-1; possibly TRBD1 for D (5 bases). V shed 4 bases and J shed 1 base, with 7 bases lying between them. Looked up from germline, CDR1 is SQVTM and CDR2 is ANQGSEA. The CDR3 has 12 residues.

The CDR3: CASSQEAREETQYF. CDR3 DNA sequence: TGCGCCAGCAGCCAAGAGGCACGGGAAGAGACCCAGTACTTC. The chain combines TRBV4-1 with TRBJ2-5; D is undetermined. V shed 0 bases and J shed 3 bases, with 8 bases lying between them. The CDR3 is 14 residues long. Germline V gene lookup returns CDR1 MGHRA and CDR2 YSYEKL.

This clonotype has more than one count but fewer than ten. The CDR3 DNA sequence: TGTGCCAGCAGTTACATGAGTTACACCGGGGAGCTGTTTTTT. Protein: CASSYMSYTGELFF. The gene calls are TRBV6-5 and TRBJ2-2, with D unclear. V lost 2 bases to trimming and J lost 3 bases, with 7 bases between them. Germline CDR1 and CDR2: MNHEY and SVGAGI. CDR3 length equals 14 residues.

This clonotype appeared once. The chain carries TRBV7-2 and TRBJ1-1, with D possibly TRBD1 on 6 matching bases. The CDR3 covers 15 residues. CDR1 is SGHTA, CDR2 FQGNSA, per germline. The germline V and J ends were trimmed by 4 bases and 3 bases, with 15 bases remaining between them. The CDR3 reads CASSCPTQGYTEAFF. The CDR3 nucleotides are TGTGCCAGCAGCTGCCCTACTCAGGGGTACACTGAAGCTTTCTTT.

Only a few counts were recorded for this clonotype. The DNA of the CDR3 is TGTGCCAGCAGCTTAGCACAGGGGCTCACCTATGGCTACACCTTC. This sequence encodes CASSLAQGLTYGYTF. This chain uses TRBV7-2 with TRBJ1-2; 7 bases are shared with TRBD1. V trimming: 0 bases; J trimming: 4 bases; junction bases outside the gene matches: 5. CDR1 SGHTA and CDR2 FQGNSA come from the germline V gene. The CDR3 loop spans 15 amino acids.

This clonotype has at least ten counts. At one of its ends the junction is not consistent with the germline gene, which may arise from a read error. The chain employs TRBV5-1 and TRBJ2-7; tentatively, D is TRBD1 (6 bases). From germline, CDR1 is SGHRS and CDR2 YFSETQ. This CDR3 contains 13 residues. CDR3 nucleotides: TGTGCCAGCAGTCTGCGGACAGCCTACGAGCAGTACTTC. Translated: CASSLRTAYEQYF.

This CDR3 is CASSLTGGADEQYF. In nucleotides, the CDR3 is TGCGCCAGCAGCTTGACTGGGGGCGCGGACGAGCAGTACTTC. The chain carries TRBV5-1 and TRBJ2-7, with D perhaps matching TRBD1 (6 bases). This CDR3 has 14 amino acids. The V end lost 1 base, the J end lost 5 bases, and 13 bases lay between the germline ends. Per germline, CDR1 SGHRS and CDR2 YFSETQ.

In this sample, this clonotype turned up many times. The genes are TRBV20-1 and TRBJ2-5, with D possibly being TRBD2 (6 bases). The V and J ends lost 1 base and 1 base respectively, with 16 bases between them. The CDR3 length is 16 residues. From germline, CDR1 is DFQATT and CDR2 SNEGSKA (reference sequence). CDR3 sequence reads: CSARGGPGGTQETQYF. The DNA for the CDR3 is TGCAGTGCTAGAGGGGGTCCAGGCGGGACCCAAGAGACCCAGTACTTC.

This clonotype appeared a single time. The chain combines TRBV4-2 with TRBJ1-1; D might be TRBD1 (5 bases). Germline-derived CDR1 and CDR2 are LGHNA and YNFKEQ. V lost 0 bases and J 5 bases, leaving 13 bases between the germline ends. The CDR3 contains 15 residues. As DNA, the CDR3 is TGTGCCAGCAGCCAAGATCGGGGGGAGGGGACTGAAGCTTTCTTT. It encodes CASSQDRGEGTEAFF.

This sequence joins TRBV28 and TRBJ2-2; 8 bases match TRBD2. The CDR3 is 15 residues long. From germline, CDR1 is MDHEN and CDR2 SYDVKM. The trim removed 2 bases at V and 5 bases at J, leaving 4 bases unmatched. The chain's CDR3 is CASSLRGGKTGELFF. CDR3 DNA: TGTGCCAGCAGTTTACGGGGGGGTAAAACCGGGGAGCTGTTTTTT.

This sequence joins TRBV7-8 and TRBJ2-7, with D possibly being TRBD1 (5 bases). The length of the CDR3 is 15 residues. The V end lost 5 bases, the J end lost 4 bases, and 18 bases lay between the germline ends. Germline V gene lookup returns CDR1 SGHVS and CDR2 FQNEAQ. The CDR3 coding sequence is TGTGCCAGCAGCCCCAAAGGGGCCTCCCTATACGAGCAGTACTTC. Translated: CASSPKGASLYEQYF.

This clonotype has just a few counts. This chain joins TRBV24-1 and TRBJ2-1; the D gene could be TRBD1 or TRBD2 (5 bases each). The V and J ends lost 5 bases and 5 bases respectively, with 9 bases between them. The CDR3 is 13 residues long. CDR1 is KGHDR and CDR2 is SFDVKD in the germline V gene. CDR3 amino acids: CATSVGTHNEQFF. CDR3 DNA: TGTGCCACCAGTGTTGGGACCCACAATGAGCAGTTCTTC.

This clonotype showed up just a few times. The V and J genes are TRBV24-1 and TRBJ2-5; unclear D gene. Trimming took 1 base from V and 5 from J, leaving 7 bases between them. This CDR3 spans 13 amino acids. CDR1 and CDR2 (germline): KGHDR, SFDVKD. CDR3 in amino acids: CATSDFRSETQYF. CDR3 DNA: TGTGCCACCAGTGATTTTAGGTCGGAGACCCAGTACTTC.

J is TRBJ2-1 and V is TRBV6-1; perhaps TRBD2 as D (5 bases). With 6 bases removed from V and 9 bases from J, the gap between germline ends came to 15 bases. This CDR3 has 13 amino acids. CDR1 is MNHNS and CDR2 is SASEGT in the germline V gene. CDR3 bases: TGTGCCAGCAGCCGGAAAGGGAGTGCTGAGCAGTTCTTC. This encodes CASSRKGSAEQFF.

This clonotype was picked up a small number of times. The chain carries TRBV29-1 and TRBJ2-7; 9 positions agree with TRBD1. The CDR3 loop spans 16 amino acids. Unmatched junction bases numbered 8, after V lost 1 base and J lost 1 base. Per the germline V gene, CDR1 is SQVTM and CDR2 is ANQGSEA. The chain's CDR3 is CSVEGGRTGVSYEQYF. The CDR3, as DNA: TGCAGCGTTGAAGGTGGCCGGACAGGGGTATCCTACGAGCAGTACTTC.

V usage is TRBV3-1 and J usage is TRBJ1-2, with 11 bases that match TRBD1. This CDR3 comprises 14 residues. The V gene end was trimmed by 1 base and the J gene end by 8 bases; junction bases not matched to a gene: 3. Per germline, CDR1 LGHDT and CDR2 YNNKEL (reference sequence). The CDR3 DNA reads as TGTGCCAGCAGCCAAGCGGACAGGGGGCTCGGCTACACCTTC. Translated: CASSQADRGLGYTF.

This clonotype was picked up a small number of times. This chain connects TRBV6-1 to TRBJ2-6; 7 bases are shared with TRBD2. CDR3 length: 17 residues. Germline V gene sequence: CDR1 MNHNS, CDR2 SASEGT. Germline trimming cut 7 bases from V and 4 bases from J; bases unmatched to any gene: 13. In nucleotides, the CDR3 is TGTGCCAGCACCCTCGGCGGGAGCTCGCGCGGGGCCAACGTCCTGACTTTC. It specifies CASTLGGSSRGANVLTF.

This clonotype was seen repeatedly, ten times or more. This chain connects TRBV2 to TRBJ1-5, with 9 bases identical to TRBD1. The V gene end was trimmed by 5 bases and the J gene end by 9 bases; junction bases not matched to a gene: 11. The CDR3 covers 15 residues. CDR1 and CDR2 (germline): SNHLY, FYNNEI. The CDR3: CASSRDRAQSWPQHF. The CDR3 nucleotides read TGTGCCAGCAGTCGGGACAGGGCCCAATCATGGCCCCAGCATTTT. Drawing the rest from reference TRBV2 and TRBJ1-5, the complete variable domain is EPEVTQTPSHQVTQMGQEVILRCVPISNHLYFYWYRQILGQKVEFLVSFYNNEISEKSEIFDDQFSVERPDGSNFTLKIRSTKLEDSAMYFCASSRDRAQSWPQHFGDGTRLSIL.

In its sample, this clonotype was seen a few times. This sequence joins TRBV29-1 and TRBJ2-7; 8 bases are a match to TRBD2. Germline assignment: CDR1 SQVTM and CDR2 ANQGSEA. Unmatched junction bases numbered 10, after V lost 6 bases and J lost 6 bases. The CDR3 runs 13 residues. The CDR3 region is CSVAWAGGLEQYF. In nucleotides, the CDR3 is TGCAGCGTAGCCTGGGCGGGAGGCCTCGAGCAGTACTTC.